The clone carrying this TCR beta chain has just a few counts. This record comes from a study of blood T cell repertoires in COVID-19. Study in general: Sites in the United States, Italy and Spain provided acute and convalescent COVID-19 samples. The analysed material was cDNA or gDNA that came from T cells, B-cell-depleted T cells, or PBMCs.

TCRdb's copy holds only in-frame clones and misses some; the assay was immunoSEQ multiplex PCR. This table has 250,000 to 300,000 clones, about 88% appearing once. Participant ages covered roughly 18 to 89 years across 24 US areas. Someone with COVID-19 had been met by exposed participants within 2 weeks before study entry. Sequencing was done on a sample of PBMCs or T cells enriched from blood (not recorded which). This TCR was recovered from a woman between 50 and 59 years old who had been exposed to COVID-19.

CDR3 residues: CASTLTGSNEQFF. The DNA for the CDR3 is TGTGCCAGCACCTTGACAGGGAGCAATGAGCAGTTCTTC. This rearrangement joins TRBV12-3 or TRBV12-4 to TRBJ2-1, with 7 bases matching TRBD1. The ends lost 7 bases at V and 6 bases at J; junction bases unmatched: 6. The CDR3 spans 13 residues.